This TCR beta chain was found in a study of T cells in Graves' hyperthyroidism and ophthalmopathy. Study outcomes and limitations: Using 13 V-J features, a model discriminated ophthalmopathy from stable hyperthyroidism.

The CDR3 covers 14 residues. V dropped 4 bases and J dropped 7 bases, with 16 bases sitting between them. Germline values: CDR1 SNHLY, CDR2 FYNNEI. This clonotype was seen at least ten times. The antigen is undetermined. The source material, RNA transcripts, was used to amplify TCR beta CDR3 regions. The HTBI primer set drove a first-round RT-PCR of the TCR CDR3. TCRdb recomputed calls from the multiplex PCR reads with MiXCR, one row per CDR3 protein. This table holds under 450,000 distinct CDR3 sequences, approximately 18% found once. Sequencing was carried out using blood. This chain joins TRBV2 and TRBJ2-5; D could derive from TRBD1 or TRBD2 (5 bases each). The clonotype originates from a woman in her 30s with Graves' hyperthyroidism that later progressed to Graves' ophthalmopathy. The CDR3 coding sequence is TGTGCCAGCAGTGCAAGAGGGGCGACTACGACCCAGTACTTC. Protein product: CASSARGATTTQYF.